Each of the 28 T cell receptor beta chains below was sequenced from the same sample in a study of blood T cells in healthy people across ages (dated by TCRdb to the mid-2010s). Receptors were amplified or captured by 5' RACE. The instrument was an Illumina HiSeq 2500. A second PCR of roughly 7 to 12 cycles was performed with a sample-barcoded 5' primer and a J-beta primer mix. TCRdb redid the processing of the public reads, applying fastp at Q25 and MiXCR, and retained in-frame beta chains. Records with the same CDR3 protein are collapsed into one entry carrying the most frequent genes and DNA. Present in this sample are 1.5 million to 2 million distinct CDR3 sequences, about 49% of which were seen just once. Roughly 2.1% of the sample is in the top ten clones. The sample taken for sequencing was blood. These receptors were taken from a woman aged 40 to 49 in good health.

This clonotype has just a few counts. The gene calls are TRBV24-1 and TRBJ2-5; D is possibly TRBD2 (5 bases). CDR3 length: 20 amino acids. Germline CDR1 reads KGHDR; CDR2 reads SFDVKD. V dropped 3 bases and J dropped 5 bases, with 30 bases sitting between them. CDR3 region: CATSDIPGKTPLLDGETQYF. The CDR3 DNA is TGTGCCACCAGTGATATACCGGGGAAGACGCCTCTCCTGGACGGGGAGACCCAGTACTTC.

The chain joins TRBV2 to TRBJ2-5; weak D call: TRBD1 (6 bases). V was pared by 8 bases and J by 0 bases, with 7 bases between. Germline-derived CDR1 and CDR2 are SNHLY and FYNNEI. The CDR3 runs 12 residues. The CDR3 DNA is TGTGCCAGCCGGGACAACCAAGAGACCCAGTACTTC. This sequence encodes CASRDNQETQYF.

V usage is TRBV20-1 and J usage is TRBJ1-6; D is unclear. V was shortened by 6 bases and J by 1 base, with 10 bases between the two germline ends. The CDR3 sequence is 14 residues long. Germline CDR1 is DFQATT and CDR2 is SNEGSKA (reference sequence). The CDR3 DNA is TGCAGTGCCCCGGACTTATCCTATAATTCACCCCTCCACTTT. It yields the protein CSAPDLSYNSPLHF.

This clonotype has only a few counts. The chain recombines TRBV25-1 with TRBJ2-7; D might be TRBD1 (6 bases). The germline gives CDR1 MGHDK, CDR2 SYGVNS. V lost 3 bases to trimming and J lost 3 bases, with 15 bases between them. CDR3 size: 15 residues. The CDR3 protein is CASSELGGVGYEQYF. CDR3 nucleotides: TGTGCCAGCAGTGAGCTAGGGGGAGTGGGCTACGAGCAGTACTTC.

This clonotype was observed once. CDR3 nucleotide sequence: TGTGCCAGCAGTCCTAAGGACAGGGCGTATGGCTACACCTTC. Its protein is CASSPKDRAYGYTF. The J gene is TRBJ1-2, the V gene TRBV6-4; 8 bases are a match to TRBD1. The CDR3 sequence is 14 residues long. Germline values: CDR1 MRHNA, CDR2 SNTAGT. The V gene end was trimmed by 5 bases and the J gene end by 5 bases; junction bases not matched to a gene: 7.

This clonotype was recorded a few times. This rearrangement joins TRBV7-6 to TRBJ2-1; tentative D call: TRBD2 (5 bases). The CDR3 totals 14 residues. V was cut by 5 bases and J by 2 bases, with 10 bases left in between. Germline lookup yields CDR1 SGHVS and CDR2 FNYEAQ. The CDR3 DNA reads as TGTGCCAGCAGCCGGGATACCCCCTACAATGAGCAGTTCTTC. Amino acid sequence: CASSRDTPYNEQFF.

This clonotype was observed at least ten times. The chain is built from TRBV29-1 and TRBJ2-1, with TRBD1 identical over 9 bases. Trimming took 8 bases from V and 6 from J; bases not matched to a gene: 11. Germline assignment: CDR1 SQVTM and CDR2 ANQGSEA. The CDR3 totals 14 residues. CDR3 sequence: CSSRQGVGPNEQFF. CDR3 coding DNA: TGCAGCTCGAGACAGGGGGTCGGCCCCAATGAGCAGTTCTTC.

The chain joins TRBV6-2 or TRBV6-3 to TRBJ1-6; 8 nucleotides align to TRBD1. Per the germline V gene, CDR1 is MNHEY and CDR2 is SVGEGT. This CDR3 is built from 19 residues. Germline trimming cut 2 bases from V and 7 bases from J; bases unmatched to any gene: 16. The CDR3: CASSYASGTGIIRNSPLHF. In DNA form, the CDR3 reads TGTGCCAGCAGTTACGCCTCCGGGACAGGCATAATCAGGAATTCACCCCTCCACTTT.

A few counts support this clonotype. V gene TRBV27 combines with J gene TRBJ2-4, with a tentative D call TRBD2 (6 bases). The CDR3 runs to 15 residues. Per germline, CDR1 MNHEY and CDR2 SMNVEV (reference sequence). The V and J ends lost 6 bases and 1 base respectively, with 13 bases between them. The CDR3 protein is CASSDLGGAKNIQYF. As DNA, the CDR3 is TGTGCCAGCAGCGACCTTGGAGGGGCCAAAAACATTCAGTACTTC.

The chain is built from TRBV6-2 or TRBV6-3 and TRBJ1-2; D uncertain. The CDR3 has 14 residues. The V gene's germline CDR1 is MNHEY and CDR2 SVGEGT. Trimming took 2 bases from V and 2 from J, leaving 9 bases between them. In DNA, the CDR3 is TGTGCCAGCAGTTACCTGGCAGCAAACTATGGCTACACCTTC. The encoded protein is CASSYLAANYGYTF.

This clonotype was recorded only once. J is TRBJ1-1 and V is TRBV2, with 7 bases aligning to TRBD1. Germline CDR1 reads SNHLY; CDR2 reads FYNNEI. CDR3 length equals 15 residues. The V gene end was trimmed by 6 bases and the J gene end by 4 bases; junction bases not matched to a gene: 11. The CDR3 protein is CASRCTGVWLTEAFF. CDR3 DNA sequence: TGTGCCAGCAGGTGTACAGGGGTATGGCTCACTGAAGCTTTCTTT.

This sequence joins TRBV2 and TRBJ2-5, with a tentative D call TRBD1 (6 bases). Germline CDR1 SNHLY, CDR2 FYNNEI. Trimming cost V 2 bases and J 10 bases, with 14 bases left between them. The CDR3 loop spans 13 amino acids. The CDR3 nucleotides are TGTGCCAGCAGTGAACAGGGGTTCTGGGACCAGTACTTC. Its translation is CASSEQGFWDQYF.

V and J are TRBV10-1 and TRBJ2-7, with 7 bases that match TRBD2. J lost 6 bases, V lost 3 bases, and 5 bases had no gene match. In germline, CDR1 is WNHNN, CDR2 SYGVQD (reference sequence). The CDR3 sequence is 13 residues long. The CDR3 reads CASSERRGTEQYF. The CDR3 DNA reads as TGCGCCAGCAGTGAAAGGCGGGGGACCGAGCAGTACTTC.

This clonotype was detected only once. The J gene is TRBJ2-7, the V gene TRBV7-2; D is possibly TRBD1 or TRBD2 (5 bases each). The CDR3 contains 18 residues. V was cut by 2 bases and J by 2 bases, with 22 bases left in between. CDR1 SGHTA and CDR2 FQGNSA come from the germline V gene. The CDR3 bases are TGTGCCAGCAGCTTATCGCTGGTTTTTGGGGACGGCGCCTACGAGCAGTACTTC. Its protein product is CASSLSLVFGDGAYEQYF.

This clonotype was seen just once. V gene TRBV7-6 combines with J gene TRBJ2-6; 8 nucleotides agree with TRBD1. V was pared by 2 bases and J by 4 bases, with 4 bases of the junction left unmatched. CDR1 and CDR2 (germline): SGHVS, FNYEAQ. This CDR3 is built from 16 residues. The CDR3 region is CASSLWTGLGANVLTF. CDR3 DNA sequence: TGTGCCAGCAGCTTATGGACAGGGCTCGGGGCCAACGTCCTGACTTTC.

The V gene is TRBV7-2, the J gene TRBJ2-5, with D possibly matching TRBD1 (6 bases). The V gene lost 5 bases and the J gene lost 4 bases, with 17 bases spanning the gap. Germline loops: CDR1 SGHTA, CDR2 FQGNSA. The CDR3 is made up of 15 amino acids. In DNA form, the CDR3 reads TGTGCCAGCAGCCCGCGGACTTTAGGGGGAGAGACCCAGTACTTC. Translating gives CASSPRTLGGETQYF.

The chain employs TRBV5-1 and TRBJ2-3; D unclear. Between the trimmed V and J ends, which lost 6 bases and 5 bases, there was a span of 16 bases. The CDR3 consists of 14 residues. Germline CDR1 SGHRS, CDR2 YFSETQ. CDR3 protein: CASKVSLSLDTQYF. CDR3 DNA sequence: TGCGCCAGCAAGGTCTCCCTCTCGCTAGATACGCAGTATTTT.

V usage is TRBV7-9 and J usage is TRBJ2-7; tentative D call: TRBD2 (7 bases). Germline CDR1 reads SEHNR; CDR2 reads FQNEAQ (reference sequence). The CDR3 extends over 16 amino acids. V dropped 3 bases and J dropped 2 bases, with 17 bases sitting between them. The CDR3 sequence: CASSLVLRGGPYEQYF. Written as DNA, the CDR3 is TGTGCCAGCAGCTTGGTGTTGAGGGGGGGGCCCTACGAGCAGTACTTC.

The CDR3 here is CASSPGGQGARYNEQFF. The DNA of the CDR3 is TGTGCCAGCAGCCCGGGGGGACAGGGGGCCCGCTACAATGAGCAGTTCTTC. J is TRBJ2-1 and V is TRBV7-2; 12 bases agree with TRBD1. Germline V lookup: CDR1 SGHTA, CDR2 FQGNSA. The CDR3 has 17 amino acids. The trim removed 5 bases at V and 3 bases at J, leaving 8 bases unmatched.

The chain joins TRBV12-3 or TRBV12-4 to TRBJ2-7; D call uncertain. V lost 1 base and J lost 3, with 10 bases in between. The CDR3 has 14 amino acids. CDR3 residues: CASSLELTHYEQYF. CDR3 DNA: TGTGCCAGCAGTTTAGAACTGACCCACTACGAGCAGTACTTC.

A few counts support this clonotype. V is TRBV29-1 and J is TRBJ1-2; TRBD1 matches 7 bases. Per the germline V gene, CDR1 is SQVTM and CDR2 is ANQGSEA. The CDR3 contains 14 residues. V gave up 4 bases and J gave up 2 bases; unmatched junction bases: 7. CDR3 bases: TGCAGCGTTGCCGACGACAGGGACAACTATGGCTACACCTTC. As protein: CSVADDRDNYGYTF.

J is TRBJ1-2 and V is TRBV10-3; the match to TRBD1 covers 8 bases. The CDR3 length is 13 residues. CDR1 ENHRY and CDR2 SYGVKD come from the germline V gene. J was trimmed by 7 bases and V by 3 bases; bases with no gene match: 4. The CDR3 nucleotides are TGTGCCATCAGTGATCGGACAGGGTTTGGCTACACCTTC. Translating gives CAISDRTGFGYTF.

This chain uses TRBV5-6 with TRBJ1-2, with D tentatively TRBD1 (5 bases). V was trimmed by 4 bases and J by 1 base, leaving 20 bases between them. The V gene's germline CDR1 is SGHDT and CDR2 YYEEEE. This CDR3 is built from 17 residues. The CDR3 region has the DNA TGTGCCAGCAGCGGCGGGGCAGCCTTTTGGGGTAACTATGGCTACACCTTC. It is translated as CASSGGAAFWGNYGYTF.

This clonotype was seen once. DNA of the CDR3: TGCGTCAGTACCAATGGGGCCAACGTCCTGACTTTC. It is translated as CVSTNGANVLTF. The J gene is TRBJ2-6, the V gene TRBV5-1; unclear D gene. The CDR3 contains 12 residues. Germline V gene sequence: CDR1 SGHRS, CDR2 YFSETQ.

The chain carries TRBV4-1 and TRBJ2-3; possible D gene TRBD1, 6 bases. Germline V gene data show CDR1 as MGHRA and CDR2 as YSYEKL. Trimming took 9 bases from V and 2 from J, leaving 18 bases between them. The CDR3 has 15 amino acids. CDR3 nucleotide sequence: TGCGCCAGTCAAAAACTGGACAGATCCACAGATACGCAGTATTTT. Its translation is CASQKLDRSTDTQYF.

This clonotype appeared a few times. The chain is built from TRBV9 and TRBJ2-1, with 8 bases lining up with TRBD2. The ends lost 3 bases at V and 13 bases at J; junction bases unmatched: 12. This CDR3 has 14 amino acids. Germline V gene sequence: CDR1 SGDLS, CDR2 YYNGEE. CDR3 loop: CASSAAGPSGQQFF. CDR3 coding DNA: TGTGCCAGCAGCGCGGCGGGACCTAGCGGGCAACAGTTCTTC.

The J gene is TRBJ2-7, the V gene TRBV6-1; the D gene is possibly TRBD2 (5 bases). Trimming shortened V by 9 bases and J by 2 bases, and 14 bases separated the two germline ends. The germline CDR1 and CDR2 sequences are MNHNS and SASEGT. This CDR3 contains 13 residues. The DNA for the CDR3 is TGTGCCAGTGGGTTGGACTTACCCTACGAGCAGTACTTC. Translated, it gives CASGLDLPYEQYF.

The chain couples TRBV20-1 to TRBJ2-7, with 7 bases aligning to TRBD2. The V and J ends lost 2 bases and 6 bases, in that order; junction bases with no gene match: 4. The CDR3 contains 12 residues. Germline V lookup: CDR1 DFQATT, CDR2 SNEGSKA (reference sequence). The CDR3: CSARWGGREQYF. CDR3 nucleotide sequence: TGCAGTGCTAGATGGGGGGGACGCGAGCAGTACTTC.